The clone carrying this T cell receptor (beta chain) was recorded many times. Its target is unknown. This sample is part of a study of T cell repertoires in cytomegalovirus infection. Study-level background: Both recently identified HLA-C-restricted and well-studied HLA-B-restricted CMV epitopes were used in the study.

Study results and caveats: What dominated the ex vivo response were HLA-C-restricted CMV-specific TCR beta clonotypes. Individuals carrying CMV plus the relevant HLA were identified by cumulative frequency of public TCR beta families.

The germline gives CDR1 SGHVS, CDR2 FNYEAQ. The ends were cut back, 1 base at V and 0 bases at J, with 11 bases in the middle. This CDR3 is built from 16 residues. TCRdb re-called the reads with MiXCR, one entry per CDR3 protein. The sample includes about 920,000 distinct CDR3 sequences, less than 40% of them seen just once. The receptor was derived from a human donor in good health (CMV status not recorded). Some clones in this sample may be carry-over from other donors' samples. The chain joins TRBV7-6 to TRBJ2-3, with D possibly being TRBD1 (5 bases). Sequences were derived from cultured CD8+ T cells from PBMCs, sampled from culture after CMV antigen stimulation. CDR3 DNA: TGTGCCAGCAGCTTAGTGCGGACAAGAAGCACAGATACGCAGTATTTT. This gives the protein CASSLVRTRSTDTQYF.